This TCR beta chain came from a study of blood T cells in healthy people across ages. The authors ran a second PCR of about 7 to 11 cycles using a sample-barcoded 5' primer and a J-beta primer mix. TCRdb re-called the 5' RACE reads through MiXCR, storing one row per CDR3 protein. The table includes 850,000 to 1,100,000 distinct CDR3 sequences, under 40% detected once. With respect to this clonotype: Its antigen is still unknown.

Study-level findings and limits: With age, beta diversity per million T cells declined roughly linearly, significantly by 30 to 40. Across samples, TCR beta diversity tracked strongly with naive T cell percentage. Estimated diversity across one million T cells was deemed an underestimate.

Sequenced sample: blood. This TCR was recovered from a young man in good health.

CDR3 sequence reads: CSLRGGLGTDTQYF. The CDR3 DNA reads as TGCAGCCTCAGAGGGGGGTTGGGCACAGATACGCAGTATTTT. This rearrangement joins TRBV29-1 to TRBJ2-3, with D perhaps matching TRBD1 or TRBD2 (6 bases each). CDR1 is SQVTM and CDR2 is ANQGSEA in the germline V gene. The CDR3 consists of 14 residues. Between the trimmed V and J ends, which lost 8 bases and 1 base, there was a span of 16 bases.